This TCR beta chain is from a study of cytomegalovirus exposure and HLA in healthy donors. CDR3 size: 13 residues. Germline CDR1 reads SGHRS; CDR2 reads YFSETQ. V was trimmed by 4 bases and J by 7 bases, leaving 14 bases between them. The primer mix had 60 Vbeta and 13 Jbeta primers. Profiling relied on immunoSEQ multiplex PCR, and the TCRdb table lists in-frame clones only, not all of them. The repertoire holds some 150,000 clones, with roughly 80% as singletons. This TCR was recovered from a woman in her thirties in good health and CMV-seropositive. Sequenced: PBMCs. This rearrangement joins TRBV5-1 to TRBJ1-2; D is unclear. CDR3 sequence: CASSLGDPGGYTF. In DNA form, the CDR3 reads TGCGCCAGCAGCCTAGGTGATCCCGGTGGCTACACCTTC. Full variable domain (missing parts from reference TRBV5-1 and TRBJ1-2): KAGVTQTPRYLIKTRGQQVTLSCSPISGHRSVSWYQQTPGQGLQFLFEYFSETQRNKGNFPGRFSGRQFSNSRSEMNVSTLELGDSALYLCASSLGDPGGYTFGSGTRLTVV.